These 29 T cell receptor beta chains were all obtained from the same sample, sequenced in a study of blood T cells in healthy people across ages. Next came a second PCR, run for about 7 to 11 cycles, which used a sample-barcoded 5' primer along with a J-beta primer mix. One entry per CDR3 protein results from TCRdb running MiXCR on the 5' RACE reads. The data contain 630,000 or so distinct CDR3 sequences, about 30% of them seen just once; the ten biggest clones take up 15% to 19%. The sequencing sample was made of blood. Source of these receptors: a woman aged 80 or over in good health.

This clonotype came up many times. The chain combines TRBV20-1 with TRBJ2-4; unclear D gene. Germline CDR1 and CDR2: DFQATT and SNEGSKA (reference sequence). The CDR3 has 16 residues. With 3 bases removed from V and 0 bases from J, the gap between germline ends came to 15 bases. The CDR3 loop reads CSARSRFGLAKNIQYF. The CDR3 coding sequence is TGCAGTGCTAGGTCCCGCTTTGGCTTAGCCAAAAACATTCAGTACTTC.

This chain joins TRBV30 and TRBJ2-2, with 8 bases matching TRBD1. The CDR3 covers 14 residues. With V trimmed by 5 bases and J by 3 bases, 5 bases remained unmatched. Looked up from germline, CDR1 is GTSNPN and CDR2 is SVGIG (reference sequence). The CDR3 protein is CAWDRTGYTGELFF. In DNA form, the CDR3 reads TGTGCCTGGGACAGGACAGGGTACACCGGGGAGCTGTTTTTT.

This clonotype was detected many times. The rearrangement uses TRBV27 and TRBJ2-1, with a tentative D call TRBD2 (7 bases). V was clipped by 6 bases and J by 2 bases, with 17 bases between them. CDR1 is MNHEY and CDR2 is SMNVEV in the germline V gene (reference sequence). CDR3 length equals 16 residues. The CDR3 nucleotides read TGTGCCAGCAGGGAAGGTGGGGGGGCCACCTACAATGAGCAGTTCTTC. Translated: CASREGGGATYNEQFF.

This clonotype came up many times. The rearrangement links TRBV27 to TRBJ2-3, with D perhaps being TRBD1 or TRBD2 (6 bases each). V was clipped by 2 bases and J by 2 bases, with 11 bases between them. In germline, CDR1 is MNHEY, CDR2 SMNVEV (reference sequence). CDR3 length: 15 residues. This chain's CDR3 is CASSLEGGHTDTQYF. In DNA, the CDR3 is TGTGCCAGCAGTTTAGAAGGGGGGCACACAGATACGCAGTATTTT.

The chain's CDR3 is CASSLVVQRGVQPQHF. DNA of the CDR3: TGTGCCAGCAGCTTGGTAGTTCAACGGGGCGTCCAGCCCCAGCATTTT. The chain recombines TRBV5-7 with TRBJ1-5; weak D call: TRBD1 (5 bases). TRBV5-7 carries the ORF label, with uncertain function. Trimming cost V 0 bases and J 7 bases, with 17 bases left between them. The CDR3 sequence is 16 residues long.

V is TRBV7-3 and J is TRBJ2-1, with 9 nucleotides matching TRBD2. Judging by the DNA end, TRBJ2-7 fits better; the J call may be wrong. CDR1 is SGHTA, CDR2 FQGTGA, per germline. This CDR3 spans 17 amino acids. The CDR3 loop reads CASSPLSGLAFYNEQYF. The CDR3 bases are TGTGCCAGCAGCCCACTATCGGGACTAGCCTTCTACAATGAGCAGTACTTC.

Regarding this clonotype: A single base separates this from a much larger clone, so it may be a read error. This rearrangement joins TRBV5-1 to TRBJ2-7; 7 bases agree with TRBD1. CDR3 length equals 15 residues. Per germline, CDR1 SGHRS and CDR2 YFSETQ. CDR3 sequence (DNA): TGCGCCGGCAGCGTCGACAGGGCACAAACCTACGAGCAGTACTTC. Residues: CAGSVDRAQTYEQYF.

This clonotype came up a few times. CDR3 coding DNA: TGTGCCAGCAGCCAAGGAAACAGGGACCTCCTTGGTGAAGCTTTCTTT. Its protein product is CASSQGNRDLLGEAFF. The chain has TRBV4-2 and TRBJ1-1, with D possibly TRBD1 on 6 matching bases. Germline V gene lookup returns CDR1 LGHNA and CDR2 YNFKEQ. The CDR3 has 16 residues. V was shortened by 1 base and J by 7 bases, with 19 bases between the two germline ends.

This clonotype was recorded many times. The V call is TRBV5-1, the J call TRBJ1-1; D ambiguous. Trimming removed 3 bases at V and 6 bases at J, with 24 bases between. Germline V CDR1 and CDR2: SGHRS, YFSETQ. This CDR3 contains 17 residues. CDR3 nucleotides: TGCGCCAGCAGCTGGGTTGGTGGTCGGCAGGAAGACGCTGAAGCTTTCTTT. Translating it yields CASSWVGGRQEDAEAFF.

The chain employs TRBV2 and TRBJ2-2; TRBD1 matches at 7 bases. The germline V gene encodes CDR1 SNHLY and CDR2 FYNNEI. V gave up 9 bases and J gave up 0 bases; unmatched junction bases: 1. The CDR3 sequence is 13 residues long. The CDR3 spells CARGQTNTGELFF. The CDR3 region has the DNA TGTGCCAGGGGACAGACGAACACCGGGGAGCTGTTTTTT.

This clonotype was seen at least ten times. The chain carries TRBV29-1 and TRBJ2-1, with 9 bases lining up with TRBD1. V lost 0 bases, J lost 15 bases, and 6 bases stayed unmatched. Germline V CDR1 and CDR2: SQVTM, ANQGSEA. The CDR3 is 12 residues long. CDR3 nucleotides: TGCAGCGTTGAAGAATATAGGGACAGGGTGTTCTTC. Translating it yields CSVEEYRDRVFF.

This clonotype was recorded many times. V and J are TRBV7-9 and TRBJ1-2; 9 positions agree with TRBD1. CDR1 is SEHNR and CDR2 is FQNEAQ in the germline V gene (reference sequence). This CDR3 spans 16 amino acids. Trimming removed 5 bases from V and 5 bases from J; junction bases left unmatched: 12. The CDR3 DNA sequence: TGTGCCAGCAGCCGTAGTGGGACAGGGATCGGATATGGCTACACCTTC. This translates into CASSRSGTGIGYGYTF.

This clonotype was seen repeatedly, ten times or more. The chain has TRBV5-1 and TRBJ2-4, with 8 nucleotides matching TRBD1. CDR3 size: 19 residues. Germline V gene lookup returns CDR1 SGHRS and CDR2 YFSETQ. Trimming at V came to 0 bases and at J to 0 bases, leaving 11 bases not matched to a gene. DNA for the CDR3: TGCGCCAGCAGCTTGGTTGTCGGGACAGGAGATCTAGCCAAAAACATTCAGTACTTC. This sequence encodes CASSLVVGTGDLAKNIQYF. The entire variable domain, with the rest obtained from reference TRBV5-1 and TRBJ2-4, is as follows: KAGVTQTPRYLIKTRGQQVTLSCSPISGHRSVSWYQQTPGQGLQFLFEYFSETQRNKGNFPGRFSGRQFSNSRSEMNVSTLELGDSALYLCASSLVVGTGDLAKNIQYFGAGTRLSVL.

On this clonotype: A much larger clone lies one base from this, so it may be a read error. The rearrangement links TRBV6-6 to TRBJ1-2; perhaps TRBD1 as D (5 bases). The V end lost 8 bases, the J end lost 2 bases, and 24 bases lay between the germline ends. The CDR3 contains 17 residues. Germline V lookup: CDR1 MNHNY, CDR2 SVGAGI (reference sequence). CDR3: CASSFLGPDPENYGYTF. In DNA, the CDR3 is TGTGCCAGCTCCTTTTTGGGACCGGACCCTGAGAACTATGGCTACACCTTC.

This clonotype was seen many times. V gene TRBV7-2 combines with J gene TRBJ2-3, with D perhaps TRBD1 or TRBD2 (5 bases each). This CDR3 spans 16 amino acids. Germline values: CDR1 SGHTA, CDR2 FQGNSA. The germline V and J ends were trimmed by 1 base and 0 bases, with 11 bases remaining between them. The CDR3 protein is CASSLVVGASTDTQYF. The CDR3, as DNA: TGTGCCAGCAGCTTAGTAGTCGGGGCGAGCACAGATACGCAGTATTTT.

This clonotype was recorded many times. The chain links TRBV6-1 to TRBJ2-3; D unclear. The V gene's germline CDR1 is MNHNS and CDR2 SASEGT. The CDR3 is 15 amino acids. The V end lost 1 base, the J end lost 2 bases, and 10 bases lay between the germline ends. The CDR3 spells CASSEGVSPTDTQYF. DNA for the CDR3: TGTGCCAGCAGTGAAGGGGTCTCTCCCACAGATACGCAGTATTTT.

This clonotype was seen repeatedly, ten times or more. CDR3 residues: CASSFWGANYGYTF. CDR3 DNA sequence: TGTGCCAGCAGCTTTTGGGGGGCCAACTATGGCTACACCTTC. This sequence joins TRBV5-4 and TRBJ1-2; D is possibly TRBD1 (6 bases). CDR1 is SGHNT, CDR2 YYREEE, per germline (reference sequence). CDR3 length equals 14 residues. Trimming took off 2 bases at V and 2 bases at J, with 10 bases between the two ends.

On this clonotype itself: At one of its ends the junction is not consistent with the germline gene, which may arise from a read error. This chain joins TRBV25-1 and TRBJ1-4; TRBD1 matches at 7 bases. Germline CDR1 reads MGHDK; CDR2 reads SYGVNS. The CDR3 covers 16 residues. CDR3 in amino acids: CASRQTGLLTNEKRFF. The CDR3 region has the DNA TGTGCCAGCAGACAGACAGGGCTATTGACTAATGAAAAACGGTTTTTT.

This clonotype was seen only a few times. This rearrangement joins TRBV6-6 to TRBJ2-4; D unclear. The DNA end is a closer match to TRBJ2-7, so the J assignment may be wrong. This CDR3 has 12 residues. Germline CDR1 and CDR2: MNHNY and SVGAGI (reference sequence). CDR3 amino acids: CASSPAIAEQYF. The CDR3 DNA reads TGTGCCAGCAGTCCCGCTATAGCCGAGCAGTACTTC.

This clonotype was seen at least ten times. The chain combines TRBV10-3 with TRBJ2-1; D unclear. The CDR3 has 11 residues. V shed 1 base and J shed 8 bases, with 3 bases lying between them. The germline V gene has CDR1 ENHRY and CDR2 SYGVKD. This CDR3 is CAISELDEQFF. The CDR3 bases are TGTGCCATCAGTGAGTTGGATGAGCAGTTCTTC.

This clonotype was counted only a few times. V is TRBV3-1 and J is TRBJ2-5, with D tentatively TRBD2 (6 bases). V was shortened by 4 bases and J by 5 bases, with 17 bases between the two germline ends. CDR3 length: 15 amino acids. Germline CDR1 LGHDT, CDR2 YNNKEL (reference sequence). The CDR3 loop reads CASSPRSSGGETQYF. In DNA form, the CDR3 reads TGTGCCAGCAGCCCGCGGAGTTCCGGAGGGGAGACCCAGTACTTC.

This chain links TRBV7-2 with TRBJ1-5; possibly TRBD1 for D (5 bases). This CDR3 has 15 amino acids. Between the trimmed V and J ends, which lost 1 base and 3 bases, there was a span of 10 bases. Per germline, CDR1 SGHTA and CDR2 FQGNSA. CDR3 region: CASSLVRGNNQPQHF. In DNA form, the CDR3 reads TGTGCCAGCAGCTTAGTCCGGGGCAACAATCAGCCCCAGCATTTT.

Regarding this clonotype: A much larger clonotype is one base distant, so this may be a read error. The rearrangement uses TRBV20-1 and TRBJ1-5; tentatively, D is TRBD1 (6 bases). CDR3 length: 13 amino acids. Germline V gene data show CDR1 as DFQATT and CDR2 as SNEGSKA (reference sequence). Trimming took 3 bases from V and 9 from J, leaving 15 bases between them. The CDR3 region is CSASGSQGRPQHF. Written as DNA, the CDR3 is TGCAGTGCTAGTGGGTCACAGGGTCGGCCCCAGCATTTT.

This clonotype came up many times. The chain combines TRBV14 with TRBJ1-1; D not certain. Per the germline V gene, CDR1 is SGHDN and CDR2 is FVKESK. CDR3 length equals 16 residues. V lost 4 bases, J lost 6 bases, and 21 bases lay in between. The CDR3, as DNA: TGTGCCAGCAGCCCCGGGATCTCCACCCTTTACGCTGAAGCTTTCTTT. It yields the protein CASSPGISTLYAEAFF.

The table lists this clonotype with a few counts. This could be a read error, since a much larger clone is one nucleotide away. The chain links TRBV15 to TRBJ1-4; 7 bases are shared with TRBD1. Germline V lookup: CDR1 LNHNV, CDR2 YYDKDF (reference sequence). The CDR3 contains 15 residues. CDR3 sequence (DNA): TGTGCCACCAGCAGAGAACAGGGGAATAGTGAAAAACGGTTTTTT. Protein product: CATSREQGNSEKRFF.

The table lists this clonotype with many counts. The J gene is TRBJ2-1, the V gene TRBV12-3 or TRBV12-4; D is perhaps TRBD1 (7 bases). The CDR3 has 16 residues. V lost 6 bases and J lost 5, with 20 bases in between. The CDR3 loop reads CASRNQGGALNNEQFF. The CDR3 nucleotides read TGTGCCAGCAGAAACCAGGGGGGCGCATTAAACAATGAGCAGTTCTTC.

This clonotype has ten or more counts. The rearrangement joins TRBV5-1 to TRBJ1-2; 9 nucleotides align to TRBD1. The germline gives CDR1 SGHRS, CDR2 YFSETQ. The CDR3 covers 15 residues. V was clipped by 0 bases and J by 2 bases; unmatched bases: 2. This CDR3 is CASSLEGQGNYGYTF. In DNA, the CDR3 is TGCGCCAGCAGCTTGGAGGGACAGGGCAACTATGGCTACACCTTC.

This clonotype occurred many times. The chain recombines TRBV20-1 with TRBJ2-5; D possibly uses TRBD1 or TRBD2 (5 bases each). Germline V gene lookup returns CDR1 DFQATT and CDR2 SNEGSKA (reference sequence). The ends were cut back, 5 bases at V and 5 bases at J, with 15 bases in the middle. The CDR3 length is 13 residues. This CDR3 reads CSARLPGAETQYF. CDR3 nucleotide sequence: TGCAGTGCTCGACTACCCGGGGCCGAGACCCAGTACTTC.

This clonotype was observed a handful of times. The V and J genes are TRBV2 and TRBJ1-2; 7 nucleotides agree with TRBD1. J gave up 7 bases and V 6 bases, and 11 bases lay outside the gene matches. In germline, CDR1 is SNHLY, CDR2 FYNNEI. CDR3 size: 14 residues. CDR3 bases: TGTGCCAGCAGGAGGGAGGGGGCGCGAGGTGGCTACACCTTC. This sequence encodes CASRREGARGGYTF.